This T cell receptor (beta chain) was identified during a study of human T cells and chemical hapten exposure. Between the trimmed V and J ends, which lost 4 bases and 1 base, there was a span of 13 bases. This CDR3 is built from 15 residues. Germline V gives CDR1 MNHEY, CDR2 SVGEGT. TCRdb re-derived calls from the 5' RACE reads in MiXCR, one entry per CDR3 protein. The data show 130,000 or so distinct CDR3 sequences, 3.5% to 5% seen once. The authors extracted total RNA from unfractionated whole blood. This TCR came from a female donor in good health. The gene calls are TRBV6-2 or TRBV6-3 and TRBJ1-2, with D possibly being TRBD1 (5 bases). The CDR3 here is CASSSPGPRNYGYTF. In DNA form, the CDR3 reads TGTGCCAGCAGTTCACCGGGACCTCGTAACTATGGCTACACCTTC.